The clone carrying this T cell receptor (beta chain) showed up many times. The data derive from a study of T-cell reconstitution after alpha-beta-depleted transplantation in children. This CDR3 has 14 amino acids. Germline V gene lookup returns CDR1 DFQATT and CDR2 SNEGSKA (reference sequence). V gave up 5 bases and J gave up 1 base, with 13 bases separating them. Unique molecular identifiers were incorporated when the TCRbeta library was constructed. Each CDR3 protein gets one entry after TCRdb re-called the PCR reads with MiXCR. The top ten hold approximately 4.1% of the sample, which has hundreds of thousands of distinct CDR3 sequences, over 9.5% seen once.

The chain joins TRBV20-1 to TRBJ2-3; TRBD2 might be the D (6 bases). The receptor comes from a human donor who donated a stem cell graft to a child with acute myeloid leukemia. Here the sequenced sample was PBMCs from the stem cell graft donor, taken from the stem cell graft. DNA of the CDR3: TGCAGTGCTGGCCCGACGGGAGGCACAGATACGCAGTATTTT. This encodes CSAGPTGGTDTQYF.